This is a list of T cell receptor beta chains from one sample in a study of tumor and adjacent non-tumor tissue in lung cancer. A single record per CDR3 protein comes from TCRdb applying MiXCR to the multiplex PCR reads. The data hold more than 85,000 distinct CDR3 sequences, with roughly 80% observed a single time. Specimen: lung tumor tissue. All receptors come from a woman aged 60-70 years with non-small cell lung cancer. The CDR3 runs from the conserved cysteine through the conserved F or W. Fields, in order: J gene, clone size, D gene, V gene, CDR3 DNA, CDR3 protein. A D gene is named only where the DNA matches it firmly. Some rows mark clone size as missing; the rest say once, few, many or name a class of expanded clone.

j_gene: TRBJ2-1
abundance: many
d_gene: TRBD2
v_gene: TRBV12-3/TRBV12-4
CDR3nt: TGTGCCAGCAGCCCATCTAGCGGGAAAAGAAATGAGCAGTTCTTC
CDR3aa: CASSPSSGKRNEQFF

j_gene: TRBJ2-1
abundance: many
d_gene: NA
v_gene: TRBV20-1
CDR3nt: TGCAGTGCTAGTGAAGGGTTTCCTGGGAATGAGCAGTTCTTC
CDR3aa: CSASEGFPGNEQFF

j_gene: TRBJ2-7
abundance: NA
d_gene: NA
v_gene: TRBV6-2/TRBV6-3
CDR3nt: TGTGCCGGCAGTTCCCCAGGGTGCGGCTACGAGCAGTACTTC
CDR3aa: CAGSSPGCGYEQYF

j_gene: TRBJ2-7
abundance: NA
d_gene: NA
v_gene: TRBV11-3
CDR3nt: TGTGCCAGTTACTTAGATACGGGAACGTACGAGCAGTACTTC
CDR3aa: CASYLDTGTYEQYF

j_gene: TRBJ2-7
abundance: NA
d_gene: NA
v_gene: TRBV11-2
CDR3nt: TGTGGCATCAGCTTAGACCCTTCGGGTCTGGAGCAGTACTTC
CDR3aa: CGISLDPSGLEQYF

j_gene: TRBJ1-2
abundance: few
d_gene: NA
v_gene: TRBV11-2
CDR3nt: TGTGCCAGCAGCCCCAACAGGGAGAGGGGCTACACCTTC
CDR3aa: CASSPNRERGYTF

j_gene: TRBJ2-3
abundance: once
d_gene: NA
v_gene: TRBV4-3
CDR3nt: TGCGCCAGCAGCCAAGAGAGTGGGAGATCAGATACGCAGTATTTT
CDR3aa: CASSQESGRSDTQYF

j_gene: TRBJ1-6
abundance: NA
d_gene: TRBD1
v_gene: TRBV19
CDR3nt: TGTGCCAGTAGGCCTCACGGGACAGGTGGAAATTCACCCCTTCACTTT
CDR3aa: CASRPHGTGGNSPLHF

j_gene: TRBJ1-4
abundance: NA
d_gene: NA
v_gene: TRBV20-1
CDR3nt: TGCATTGCTAGATTAGGGGAGCCCGGGGGGGGCGCAATTAATGAAAAACTGTTTTTT
CDR3aa: CIARLGEPGGGAINEKLFF

j_gene: TRBJ2-2
abundance: many
d_gene: TRBD1
v_gene: TRBV7-3
CDR3nt: TGTGCCAGCAGCGTGGACAGGAGTAACACCGGGGAGCTGTTTTTT
CDR3aa: CASSVDRSNTGELFF